This T cell receptor beta chain was recovered during a study of T-cell memory formation after mild COVID-19. Study information: Each donor largely had its own TCR clusters. The study, taken as a whole, reports: The second-wave clones peaking on day 37 were not confirmed as SARS-CoV-2-specific. CD4/CD8 balance held among clones contracting day 15 to 85, and later expanders leaned CD4+. Several responding clones turned up in pre-infection memory, indicating that cross-reactive memory may have taken part.

At least ten counts were recorded for this clonotype. Its target is unknown. CDR1 is SSHAT and CDR2 is FNYEAQ in the germline V gene (reference sequence). V lost 5 bases, J lost 5 bases, and 22 bases lay in between. CDR3 length equals 16 residues. TCRdb reprocessed the 5' RACE reads with MiXCR, giving one entry per CDR3 protein. Found here are about 340,000 distinct CDR3 sequences, approximately 21% of them singletons; the top ten hold 12%. The TCR was taken from an adult woman who had mild COVID-19 (a few samples of this study predate the infection). Cell type and time point are not known. Sequencing was performed on PBMCs or a T cell subset sorted from them (not recorded which). The chain recombines TRBV7-7 with TRBJ2-7; D possibly corresponds to TRBD2 (5 bases). The CDR3 nucleotides are TGTGCCAGCAGCCCGATAGGCGGGCACGCCGGGGACGAGCAGTACTTC. It is translated as CASSPIGGHAGDEQYF.